This TCR beta chain was identified in a study of T cell responses to AZD1222 COVID-19 vaccine. The CDR3 is made up of 13 amino acids. Germline CDR1 and CDR2: SGHNT and YENEEA. Between the trimmed V and J ends, which lost 7 bases and 8 bases, there was a span of 18 bases. This table comes from immunoSEQ multiplex PCR, and its TCRdb copy is limited to in-frame clones, with some not included. The sample carries 150,000 or so clones, 85% to 95% recorded once. The V gene is TRBV11-3, the J gene TRBJ2-7, with D hard to call. This TCR was recovered from an adult who received the AZD1222 COVID-19 vaccine. The source was peripheral blood, collected 28 days after the second AZD1222 dose. In nucleotides, the CDR3 is TGTGCCAGCAACCCCCTACGATTAGGTCAGCAGTACTTC. This translates into CASNPLRLGQQYF.